The rows below give T cell receptor beta chains drawn from one sample of a study of T cell changes during pregnancy in multiple sclerosis. Only in-frame clones appear in the TCRdb table, and some are missing; sequencing was by immunoSEQ multiplex PCR. This sample has about 33,000 clones, with approximately 90% found just once. Material: CD4+ T cells from peripheral blood mononuclear cells, obtained in the third trimester of pregnancy. Receptor source: a female donor in good health, enrolled as a control in a pregnancy study. The CDR3 runs from the conserved cysteine through the conserved F or W. The D gene is left open where the match is weak. Some rows mark clone size as missing; the rest say once, few, many or name a class of expanded clone.

D,J,V,size,DNA,CDR3
NA,TRBJ2-3,TRBV2,once,TGTGCCAGCAGTGTTGTCTACAGCACAGATACGCAGTATTTT,CASSVVYSTDTQYF
NA,TRBJ1-4,TRBV10-2,NA,TGCGCCAGCAGGCTAGAGGAGGGAAAACTGTTTTTT,CASRLEEGKLFF
NA,TRBJ2-2,TRBV7-3,NA,TGTGCCAGCAGCTGGGGGGTGAGCCCCGGGGAGCTGTTTTTT,CASSWGVSPGELFF
TRBD1,TRBJ1-5,TRBV7-9,NA,TGTGCCAGCAGCCAGGGGGGCCCCAATCAGCCCCAGCATTTT,CASSQGGPNQPQHF
TRBD2,TRBJ2-5,TRBV7-2,NA,TGTGCCAGCAGCTTAACTGGTAGCGGGGGGGGAAATCAAGAGACCCAGTACTTC,CASSLTGSGGGNQETQYF
TRBD1,TRBJ1-4,TRBV9,NA,TGTGCCAGCAGCGGCCGGACAGGGCAAAATGAAAAACTGTTTTTT,CASSGRTGQNEKLFF
TRBD1,TRBJ1-2,TRBV10-3,NA,TGTGCCATCAGTGAGAAAGGCAGGGGGGAAGGCTACACCTTC,CAISEKGRGEGYTF
NA,TRBJ1-5,TRBV13,NA,TGTGCCAGCAGCTTAGGGAGGTCCGGAGGCAATCAGCCCCAGCATTTT,CASSLGRSGGNQPQHF
NA,TRBJ2-1,TRBV9,NA,TGTGCCAGCAGCCCAGATCATCGGGATGAGCAGTTCTTC,CASSPDHRDEQFF
NA,TRBJ1-6,TRBV7-2,NA,TGTGCCAGCAGCTTAGTGGAGGGTGTTGATTCACCCCTCCACTTT,CASSLVEGVDSPLHF
NA,TRBJ1-2,TRBV10-3,NA,TGTGCCATCAGTGATAACGGGGGGGCTGATGGCTACACCTTC,CAISDNGGADGYTF
NA,TRBJ2-7,TRBV28,NA,TGTGCCAGCAGTTTAGGGGCCCCAGGGCAGTACTTC,CASSLGAPGQYF
TRBD1,TRBJ1-1,TRBV10-3,NA,TGTGCCATCAGTGACTCACAGGGGAGGAACACTGAAGCTTTCTTT,CAISDSQGRNTEAFF
TRBD1,TRBJ2-2,TRBV2,NA,TGTGCCAGCAGGCGGCAGGGGGTGGCAAACACCGGGGAGCTGTTTTTT,CASRRQGVANTGELFF
NA,TRBJ2-3,TRBV4-2,NA,TGTGCCAGCAGCCAAGGCCCAGGGGAGGGTACAGATACGCAGTATTTT,CASSQGPGEGTDTQYF
NA,TRBJ2-7,TRBV6-1,NA,TGTGCCAGCAGTATTCTGGACAGTTCCTACGAGCAGTACTTC,CASSILDSSYEQYF
NA,TRBJ2-4,TRBV7-7,NA,TGTGCCGTCTGGCGGATCCTAGCCAAAAACATTCAGTACTTC,CAVWRILAKNIQYF
NA,TRBJ2-3,TRBV30,NA,TGTGCCTGGAGAGGCAGGGGTGTGTATACGCAGTATTTT,CAWRGRGVYTQYF
NA,TRBJ2-1,TRBV25-1,NA,TGTGCCAGCAGTCGCACATTATTCTACAATGAGCAGTTCTTC,CASSRTLFYNEQFF
NA,TRBJ1-5,TRBV5-6,once,TGTGCCAGCAGCCCGGGCGGGGGAGGCAATCAGCCCCAGCATTTT,CASSPGGGGNQPQHF
NA,TRBJ2-5,TRBV28,NA,TGTGCCAGCAGTTCCCCCCCCGGGGGGCAGAGTGAGACCCAGTACTTC,CASSSPPGGQSETQYF
NA,TRBJ2-7,TRBV15,NA,TGTGCCACCAGTAGAACAAACTACGAGCAGTACTTC,CATSRTNYEQYF
NA,TRBJ1-1,TRBV9,few,TGTGCCAGCAGCGTAGGGAGCTGGAACACTGAAGCTTTCTTT,CASSVGSWNTEAFF
TRBD1,TRBJ2-7,TRBV5-1,NA,TGCGCCAGCAGCTTTGGACAGGGGGCTAACGAGCAGTACTTC,CASSFGQGANEQYF
NA,TRBJ2-1,TRBV7-9,NA,TGTGCCAGCAGCTTAGTCCTAGTTCCTTACAATGAGCAGTTCTTC,CASSLVLVPYNEQFF
NA,TRBJ2-1,TRBV6-1,NA,TGTGCCAGCAGGGCGGACTATGAGCAGTTCTTC,CASRADYEQFF
NA,TRBJ2-1,TRBV19,NA,TGTGCCAGTAGTATAACAGGGCTCCTCGATGAGCAGTTCTTC,CASSITGLLDEQFF
TRBD1,TRBJ1-6,TRBV5-4,NA,TGTGCCAGCAGCTCCGACACAGGGGTGATGGGGAATTCACCCCTCCACTTT,CASSSDTGVMGNSPLHF
TRBD2,TRBJ2-1,TRBV9,NA,TGTGCCAGCAACTCAGGACTAGCGGGGGGGGCCCATGAGCAGTTCTTC,CASNSGLAGGAHEQFF
NA,TRBJ2-7,TRBV10-3,NA,TGTGCCATCAGTGAGGGGAGAAGCTCCTACGAGCAGTACTTC,CAISEGRSSYEQYF
NA,TRBJ1-2,TRBV29-1,NA,TGCAGCGTTGGACCCGGGGGGGGCGGGAAAGGCTACACCTTC,CSVGPGGGGKGYTF
TRBD2,TRBJ2-2,TRBV19,NA,TGTGCCAGCCATCTAGCGGGAGCCGGGGAGCTGTTTTTT,CASHLAGAGELFF
TRBD1,TRBJ2-3,TRBV28,NA,TGTGCCAGCAGTACCGTACAGGGGGCTACAGATACGCAGTATTTT,CASSTVQGATDTQYF
NA,TRBJ1-5,TRBV19,NA,TGTGCCAGTAGTATTAGAACAGGGTTGGGGAATCAGCCCCAGCATTTT,CASSIRTGLGNQPQHF
NA,TRBJ2-7,TRBV27,once,TGTGCCAGCATCGGACGGAGAGGGAACTCCTACGAGCAGTACTTC,CASIGRRGNSYEQYF
NA,TRBJ1-2,TRBV7-8,NA,TGTGCCAGCAGCTTGTATCTTGCAGGGGATGGCTACACCTTC,CASSLYLAGDGYTF
TRBD2,TRBJ2-1,TRBV28,once,TGTGCCAGCAGCCGCTTCGCGGGAGGCCACAATGAGCAGTTCTTC,CASSRFAGGHNEQFF
TRBD1,TRBJ1-6,TRBV28,once,TGTGCCAGCAGTGGGGGACAGGGCCGCAATTCACCCCTCCACTTT,CASSGGQGRNSPLHF
TRBD2,TRBJ2-5,TRBV11-2,once,TGTGCCAGCAGCTCCCTAGCGGGAGGGCTAAAAGAGACCCAGTACTTC,CASSSLAGGLKETQYF
NA,TRBJ2-7,TRBV28,NA,TGTGCCAGCAGGCGAGCGGTAGGACCCTACGAGCAGTACTTC,CASRRAVGPYEQYF
NA,TRBJ1-1,TRBV29-1,NA,TGCAGCGTCCTGACAGGTCTTTACACTGAAGCTTTCTTT,CSVLTGLYTEAFF
NA,TRBJ1-5,TRBV28,once,TGTGCCAGCAATAGTCAGCCCCAGCATTTT,CASNSQPQHF
NA,TRBJ1-6,TRBV6-6,few,TGTGCCAGCAGTTATCGGGGTTATAATTCACCCCTCCACTTT,CASSYRGYNSPLHF
TRBD1,TRBJ1-2,TRBV29-1,NA,TGCAGCGTTACCGGACGGACAGGGAAGCTTGGCTACACCTTC,CSVTGRTGKLGYTF
TRBD1,TRBJ1-4,TRBV4-3,NA,TGCGCCAGCAGCCCAGGGGGGACAGGAAATGAAAAACTGTTTTTT,CASSPGGTGNEKLFF
TRBD1,TRBJ1-1,TRBV19,NA,TGTGCCAGTCGCGCTCGGACAGGGGCTAATGAAGCTTTCTTT,CASRARTGANEAFF
NA,TRBJ1-4,TRBV19,NA,TGTGCCAGTAGCCTCCCCCCTCAGGATCGAAATGAAAAACTGTTTTTT,CASSLPPQDRNEKLFF
NA,TRBJ2-3,TRBV5-1,NA,TGCGCCAGCAGCTTGGAAACGGCGGTGGTGTCTAGCACAGATACGCAGTATTTT,CASSLETAVVSSTDTQYF
NA,TRBJ1-2,TRBV4-1,once,TGCGCCAGCAGCCTCCCAAGGAGGGGCTACACCTTC,CASSLPRRGYTF
NA,TRBJ2-7,TRBV27,NA,TGTGCCAGCAGTTTATTGGGGGAGGTGGTTCACGAGCAGTACTTC,CASSLLGEVVHEQYF
NA,TRBJ1-5,TRBV10-1,NA,TGCGCCAGCAGTGAATGGCCTGGGCAGCTAATGAATCAGCCCCAGCATTTT,CASSEWPGQLMNQPQHF
NA,TRBJ1-1,TRBV28,once,TGTGCCAGCAGAATAGGAGGGACTAACACCGAAGCTTTCTTT,CASRIGGTNTEAFF
NA,TRBJ2-7,TRBV7-9,NA,TGTGCCAGCAGCCCCCGGACAGTAACCTACGAGCAGTACTTC,CASSPRTVTYEQYF
NA,TRBJ1-1,TRBV18,NA,TGTGCCAGCTCACCACGCACGGGACAGAACACTGAAGCTTTCTTT,CASSPRTGQNTEAFF
TRBD1,TRBJ1-2,TRBV2,NA,TGTGCCAGCACACCAGGGGGCAACTATGGCTACACCTTC,CASTPGGNYGYTF